These T cell receptor delta chains were read from a single sample in a study of Vδ1+ human thymocytes. TCRdb redid clone calling on the multiplex PCR reads using CATT. The sample shows about 73,000 delta-chain clones, approximately 30% of them seen only once. The sequenced sample was Vdelta1+ gamma-delta thymocytes from the thymus. Source of these receptors: a boy in the first two years of life who had congenital heart surgery. CDR3s include the opening cysteine and the closing phenylalanine or tryptophan. Each record gives: V gene, D gene, J gene, clone size, CDR3 protein, CDR3 DNA. The D gene is left open where the match is weak. Only part of the rows carry a size: once, few, many, or a class if the clone is expanded.

TRDV1	TRDD3	TRDJ1	few	CALGERWPGGPPFTDKLIF	TGTGCTCTTGGGGAACGATGGCCTGGGGGACCCCCTTTCACCGATAAACTCATCTTT
TRDV1	TRDD3	TRDJ1	few	CALGELRSTGGWTDKLIF	TGTGCTCTTGGGGAACTCCGAAGTACTGGGGGATGGACCGATAAACTCATCTTT
TRDV2	TRDD3	TRDJ1	NA	CACDTHEWGIPPMWKLIF	TGTGCCTGTGACACCCACGAGTGGGGGATTCCCCCTATGTGGAAACTCATCTTT
TRDV1	NA	TRDJ1	NA	CALGDPAYSTNLIF	TGTGCTCTTGGGGATCCCGCCTACTCAACAAATCTCATCTTT
TRDV1	NA	TRDJ1	few	CALGDCRPSTPPINTDKLIF	TGTGCTCTTGGGGATTGTAGGCCTTCCACGCCTCCGATAAACACCGATAAACTCATCTTT
TRDV1	NA	TRDJ1	few	CALGELEGCSPFTDKLIF	TGTGCTCTTGGGGAACTGGAGGGATGTTCCCCCTTCACCGATAAACTCATCTTT
TRDV1	TRDD3	TRDJ1	few	CALGNLGGTGGYLCTDKLIF	TGTGCTCTTGGAAACCTTGGGGGGACTGGGGGATACTTGTGCACCGATAAACTCATCTTT
TRDV1	NA	TRDJ2	few	CALGEPAPSTLSLTAQLFF	TGTGCTCTTGGGGAACCGGCCCCGAGTACCCTTTCTTTGACAGCACAACTCTTCTTT
TRDV1	TRDD3	TRDJ1	NA	CALGELPSHFGYWGILLLKLIF	TGTGCTCTTGGGGAACTTCCCTCTCACTTCGGATACTGGGGGATACTCCTCCTTAAACTCATCTTT
TRDV1	NA	TRDJ1	NA	CALGEDPTGFPTLVTGGYTDKLIF	TGTGCTCTTGGGGAAGATCCCACGGGGTTTCCTACGTTGGTTACTGGGGGTTACACCGATAAACTCATCTTT
TRDV1	NA	TRDJ1	NA	CALGEPRPSYVGGFIKADKLIF	TGTGCTCTTGGGGAACCGAGGCCTTCCTATGTTGGGGGATTTATTAAGGCCGATAAACTCATCTTT